This TCR beta chain stems from a study of shared clonotypes between healthy human individuals. General study findings and limits: Sampling included only blood; tissue repertoires likely differ.

Donors were Caucasian adults residing in Nashville, Tennessee, USA. This CDR3 has 13 residues. Germline CDR1 and CDR2: SGHDN and FVKESK. V was shortened by 2 bases and J by 4 bases, with 8 bases between the two germline ends. Note on this clone: Its antigen is as yet unknown.

This table comes from immunoSEQ multiplex PCR, and its TCRdb copy is limited to in-frame clones, with some not included. The data hold some 490,000 clones, with 65% to 85% observed a single time. The receptor was derived from a woman between 40 and 55 years old in good health. Some clones in this sample may be carry-over from other donors' samples. The V gene is TRBV14, the J gene TRBJ1-1; D is unresolved. Sequences were obtained from PBMCs. The CDR3 DNA reads TGTGCCAGCAGCCAATATAAAGGCACTGAAGCTTTCTTT. Amino acid sequence: CASSQYKGTEAFF.